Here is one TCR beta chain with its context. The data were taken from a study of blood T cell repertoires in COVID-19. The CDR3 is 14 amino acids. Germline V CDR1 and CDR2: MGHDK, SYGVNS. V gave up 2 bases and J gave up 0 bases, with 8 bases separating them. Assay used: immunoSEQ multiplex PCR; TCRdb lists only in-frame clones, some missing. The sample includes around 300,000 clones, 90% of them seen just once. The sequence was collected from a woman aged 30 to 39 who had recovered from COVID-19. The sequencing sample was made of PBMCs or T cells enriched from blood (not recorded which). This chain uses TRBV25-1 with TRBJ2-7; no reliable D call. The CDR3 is CASSESPYSYEQYF. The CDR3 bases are TGTGCCAGCAGTGAAAGCCCCTACTCCTACGAGCAGTACTTC.